This T cell receptor beta chain was captured by sequencing in a study of blood T cell repertoires in COVID-19 (TCRdb year 2020). In terms of the full investigation: Collaborator samples came from the United States, Italy and Spain and covered acute and convalescent phases of COVID-19. Samples were obtained from the ongoing ImmuneRACE study (first 160 participants) and from over 1,000 subjects provided by 6 global collaborators. Where available, HLA class I and class II types were taken from metadata supplied by the sample provider and were not determined by assay-based typing. Subjects who had been exposed to COVID-19, were actively infected with it, or had recovered from it provided the deeply sampled blood TCRbeta repertoires that made up the dataset. The repertoires were made available in a free public database intended to serve as a resource for research on the immune response to SARS-CoV-2. Nearly every sample came with metadata listing a de-identified subject ID, COVID-19 status, age in years and sex. The prospective study material was composed of cDNA or gDNA derived from T cells, B-cell-depleted T cells, or PBMCs.

TCRbeta CDR3 regions were amplified from genomic DNA using the immunoSEQ Assay, a bias-controlled multiplex PCR. In the source study's methods: The number of nucleated cells in each sample was estimated from the amplification of reference gene primers within the assay. To quantify the absolute abundance of each unique TCRbeta CDR3 rearrangement, sequence reads were collapsed and filtered. For each sample, productive Simpson clonality was calculated as the square root of Simpson's diversity index over productive rearrangements. The source is immuneACCESS, and TCRdb retained only in-frame sequences with V and J called. Part of the clones is not carried over; for the studies checked, unresolved V genes explain less than half of this, and the remainder is unexplained. That table furnishes V, J and clone size, whereas the DNA furnished D and trimming. For this sample there are 200,000 to 250,000 clones; around 84% appear just once. 18% of the sample belongs to the ten largest clones.

What the study reported, not specific to this receptor: The amount of clinical and demographic metadata varied by source and participant and was provided uncurated.

Each collaborating institution followed its own protocols to collect whole blood in K2EDTA tubes. For TCRbeta analysis, collaborator samples were shipped as frozen whole blood, as isolated PBMCs, or as DNA extracted from either sample type. V is pared back by 3 bases and J by 0 bases, with 9 bases lying between the germline termini. The germline V gene supplies CDR1 KGHSH and CDR2 LQKENI. The CDR3 has 15 amino acids, counting the end cysteine and phenylalanine. Only the CDR3 DNA stays, 45 bases, in frame from base 1. In regard to this clone: There is no known antigen for this receptor. Base-call qualities are not available, and no considerably larger clone is one nucleotide away. Other DNA sequences in the sample encode the same CDR3.

Input material: peripheral blood. The chain is assembled from TRBV18 and TRBJ1-3, and perhaps TRBD1 as D gene, on 5 matching bases. The receptor comes from a woman of 80 years or more with active or convalescent COVID-19. The bases are TGTGCCAGCTCACCGTCAGGGTCCTCTGGAAACACCATATATTTT. Its translation is CASSPSGSSGNTIYF.